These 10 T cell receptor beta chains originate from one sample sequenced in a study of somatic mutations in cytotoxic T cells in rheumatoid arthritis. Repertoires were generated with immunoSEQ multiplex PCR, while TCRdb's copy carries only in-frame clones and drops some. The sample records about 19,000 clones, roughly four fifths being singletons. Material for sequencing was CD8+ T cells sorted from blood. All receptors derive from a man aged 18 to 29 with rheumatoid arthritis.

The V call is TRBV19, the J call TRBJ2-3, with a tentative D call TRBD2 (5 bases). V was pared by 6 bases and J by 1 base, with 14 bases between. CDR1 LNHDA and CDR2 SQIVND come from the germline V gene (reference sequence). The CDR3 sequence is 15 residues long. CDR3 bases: TGTGCCAGTAGCCTCGTGGGAGCGGGCACAGATACGCAGTATTTT. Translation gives CASSLVGAGTDTQYF.

CDR3 coding DNA: TGTGCCAGCAGCTCCCGGGACAGGGACTCCTACGAGCAGTACTTC. It translates to CASSSRDRDSYEQYF. This chain joins TRBV7-8 and TRBJ2-7; 9 bases line up with TRBD1. Germline CDR1 and CDR2: SGHVS and FQNEAQ. The CDR3 is 15 residues long. V lost 4 bases and J lost 0; bases outside the gene matches: 4.

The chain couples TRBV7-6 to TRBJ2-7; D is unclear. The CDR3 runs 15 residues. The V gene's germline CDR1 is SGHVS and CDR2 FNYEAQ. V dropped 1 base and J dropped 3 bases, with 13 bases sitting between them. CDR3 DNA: TGTGCCAGCAGCTTAGTGAAGGAGAGAGTCTACGAGCAGTACTTC. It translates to CASSLVKERVYEQYF.

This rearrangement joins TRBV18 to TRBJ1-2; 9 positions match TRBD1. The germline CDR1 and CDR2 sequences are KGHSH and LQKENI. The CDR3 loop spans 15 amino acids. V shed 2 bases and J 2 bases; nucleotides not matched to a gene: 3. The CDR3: CASSPGTGINYGYTF. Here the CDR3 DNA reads TGTGCCAGCTCACCAGGGACAGGGATCAACTATGGCTACACCTTC.

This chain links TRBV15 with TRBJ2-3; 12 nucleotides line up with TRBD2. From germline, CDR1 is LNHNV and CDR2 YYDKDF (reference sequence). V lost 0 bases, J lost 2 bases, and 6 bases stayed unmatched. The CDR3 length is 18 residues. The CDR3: CATSRDELAGGLTDTQYF. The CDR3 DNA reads TGTGCCACCAGCAGAGATGAACTAGCGGGGGGACTCACAGATACGCAGTATTTT.

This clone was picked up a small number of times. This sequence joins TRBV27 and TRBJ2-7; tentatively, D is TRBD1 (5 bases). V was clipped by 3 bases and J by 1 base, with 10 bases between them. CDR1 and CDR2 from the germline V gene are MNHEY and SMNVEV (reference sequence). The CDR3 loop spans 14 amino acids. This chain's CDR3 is CASSFGQGSYEQYF. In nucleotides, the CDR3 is TGTGCCAGCAGTTTCGGCCAGGGTTCCTACGAGCAGTACTTC.

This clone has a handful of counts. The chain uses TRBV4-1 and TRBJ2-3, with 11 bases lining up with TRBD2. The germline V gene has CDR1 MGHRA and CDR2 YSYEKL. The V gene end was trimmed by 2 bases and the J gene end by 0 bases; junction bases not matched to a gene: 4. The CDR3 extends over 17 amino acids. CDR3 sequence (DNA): TGCGCCAGCAGCCAACCGGGACTAGCGGTGAGCACAGATACGCAGTATTTT. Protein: CASSQPGLAVSTDTQYF.

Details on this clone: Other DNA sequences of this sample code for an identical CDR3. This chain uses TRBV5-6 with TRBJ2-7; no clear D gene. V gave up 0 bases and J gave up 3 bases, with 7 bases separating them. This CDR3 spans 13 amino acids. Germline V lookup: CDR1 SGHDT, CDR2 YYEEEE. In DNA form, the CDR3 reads TGTGCCAGCAGCTTGGGACGGAGCTACGAGCAGTACTTC. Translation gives CASSLGRSYEQYF.

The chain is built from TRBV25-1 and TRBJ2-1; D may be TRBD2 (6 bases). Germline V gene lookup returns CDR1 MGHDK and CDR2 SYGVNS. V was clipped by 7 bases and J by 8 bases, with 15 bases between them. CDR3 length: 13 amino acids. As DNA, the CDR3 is TGTGCCAGCATGGGGCGGGACGGGTATGAGCAGTTCTTC. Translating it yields CASMGRDGYEQFF. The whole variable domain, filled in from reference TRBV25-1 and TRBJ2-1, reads EADIYQTPRYLVIGTGKKITLECSQTMGHDKMYWYQQDPGMELHLIHYSYGVNSTEKGDLSSESTVSRIRTEHFPLTLESARPSHTSQYLCASMGRDGYEQFFGPGTRLTVL.

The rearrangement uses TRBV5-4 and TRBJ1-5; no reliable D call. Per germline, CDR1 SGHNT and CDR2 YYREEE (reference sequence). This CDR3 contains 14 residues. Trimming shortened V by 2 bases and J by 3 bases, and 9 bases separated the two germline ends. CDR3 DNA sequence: TGTGCCAGCAGCTTAATCGGGGACAATCAGCCCCAGCATTTT. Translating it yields CASSLIGDNQPQHF.